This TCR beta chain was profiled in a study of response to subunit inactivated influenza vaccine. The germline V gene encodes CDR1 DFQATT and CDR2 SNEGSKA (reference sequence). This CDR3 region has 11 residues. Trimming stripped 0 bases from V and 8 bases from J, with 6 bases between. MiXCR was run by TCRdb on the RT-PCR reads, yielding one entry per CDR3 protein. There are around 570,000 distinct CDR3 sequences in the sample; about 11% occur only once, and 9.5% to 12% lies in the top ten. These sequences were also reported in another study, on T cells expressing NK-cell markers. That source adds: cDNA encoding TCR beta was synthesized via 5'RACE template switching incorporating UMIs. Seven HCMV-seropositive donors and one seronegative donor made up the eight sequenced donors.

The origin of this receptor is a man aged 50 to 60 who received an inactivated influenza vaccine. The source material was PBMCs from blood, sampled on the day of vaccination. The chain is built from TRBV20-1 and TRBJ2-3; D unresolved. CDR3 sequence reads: CSARDGLTQYF. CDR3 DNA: TGCAGTGCTAGAGATGGGCTTACGCAGTATTTT.